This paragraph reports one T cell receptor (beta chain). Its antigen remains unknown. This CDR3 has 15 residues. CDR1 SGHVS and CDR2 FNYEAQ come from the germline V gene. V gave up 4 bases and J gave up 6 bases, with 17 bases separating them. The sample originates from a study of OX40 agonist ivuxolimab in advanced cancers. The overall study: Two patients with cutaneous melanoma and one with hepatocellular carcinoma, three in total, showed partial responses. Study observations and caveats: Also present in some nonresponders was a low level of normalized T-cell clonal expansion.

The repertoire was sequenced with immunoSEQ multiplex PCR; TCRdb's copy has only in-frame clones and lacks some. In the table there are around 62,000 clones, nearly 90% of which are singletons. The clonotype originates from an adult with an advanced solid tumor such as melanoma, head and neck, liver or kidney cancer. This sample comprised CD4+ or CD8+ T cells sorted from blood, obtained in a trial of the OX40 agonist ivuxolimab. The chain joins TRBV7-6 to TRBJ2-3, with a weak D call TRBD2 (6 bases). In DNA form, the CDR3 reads TGTGCCAGCAGCTCCTCGGGACTCTGGAAGGATACGCAGTATTTT. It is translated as CASSSSGLWKDTQYF.